This T cell receptor (beta chain) was sequenced during a study of blood T cell repertoires in COVID-19 (TCRdb year 2020). Context from the whole study: Collaborator samples came from the United States, Italy and Spain and covered acute and convalescent phases of COVID-19. The material from the prospective study consisted of cDNA or gDNA derived from T cells, B-cell-depleted T cells, or PBMCs. Deeply sampled blood TCRbeta repertoires from subjects exposed to, actively infected with, or recovered from COVID-19 were included in the dataset. The repertoires were made available in a free public database intended to serve as a resource for research on the immune response to SARS-CoV-2. The samples were drawn from the first 160 participants of the ongoing ImmuneRACE study and from 1,254 subjects provided by 6 global collaborators. Nearly every sample came with metadata listing a de-identified subject ID, COVID-19 status, age in years and sex. Where HLA class I and class II types were available, the types were taken from metadata supplied by the sample provider, not from assay-based typing. What the authors observed across the whole study: The quantity of clinical and demographic metadata differed by source and by participant and was supplied without curation.

In the prospective study, participants were 18 to 89 years old, resided in fewer than 25 geographic areas of the United States, and were enrolled through a virtual design. Cohort assignment in the prospective study relied on participant-reported clinical history from a screening survey and a study questionnaire. A participant counted as exposed if, within 2 weeks of entering the study, that participant had been in contact with someone who had a PCR-confirmed or clinician-diagnosed COVID-19 case. In the prospective study, mobile phlebotomists collected whole blood, serum and a nasopharyngeal or oropharyngeal swab from each participant. Prospective study participants could optionally give additional blood draws and questionnaires over an approximately 2-month period. Before DNA extraction, blood samples from the prospective study were shipped at room temperature or frozen. The immunoSEQ Assay, a bias-controlled multiplex PCR, was used to amplify TCRbeta CDR3 regions from genomic DNA. As for the original processing: The number of nucleated cells in each sample was estimated by amplification of reference gene primers within the assay. To quantify the absolute abundance of each unique TCRbeta CDR3 rearrangement, sequence reads were collapsed and filtered. For each sample, productive Simpson clonality was calculated as the square root of Simpson's diversity index across productive rearrangements. This is the immuneACCESS table as TCRdb keeps it, with only in-frame sequences that have V and J called. A part of the clones is gone; compared with another copy, unresolved V genes explain less than half, and the rest is unexplained. The DNA was the basis for D and trimming; V, J and clone size are from that table. Here the sample has roughly 400,000 clones; approximately 90% occur a single time. In total, the top ten clones hold 0.8% to 0.9% of the sample.

Worth noting for this clone: Its recognized antigen is unknown. The sample holds no much larger clone one base away, and base qualities are not on file.

Looking up the germline V gene (reference sequence) yields CDR1 LGHDT and CDR2 YNNKEL. The CDR3 sequence holds 14 residues, the cysteine and phenylalanine included. The entry retains the CDR3 DNA only, 42 bases that are in frame from base 1. The rearrangement joined TRBV3-1 (or the pseudogene TRBV3-2) to TRBJ2-6; the D gene is perhaps TRBD2, on 6 matching bases. The TCR was taken from a woman in her thirties or forties who had been exposed to COVID-19. Sequencing was carried out using PBMCs or T cells enriched from blood (not recorded which). In nucleotides, the sequence is TGTGAGTATACGGGGGTGGCTGGGGCCAACGTCCTGACTTTC. Its protein is CEYTGVAGANVLTF.